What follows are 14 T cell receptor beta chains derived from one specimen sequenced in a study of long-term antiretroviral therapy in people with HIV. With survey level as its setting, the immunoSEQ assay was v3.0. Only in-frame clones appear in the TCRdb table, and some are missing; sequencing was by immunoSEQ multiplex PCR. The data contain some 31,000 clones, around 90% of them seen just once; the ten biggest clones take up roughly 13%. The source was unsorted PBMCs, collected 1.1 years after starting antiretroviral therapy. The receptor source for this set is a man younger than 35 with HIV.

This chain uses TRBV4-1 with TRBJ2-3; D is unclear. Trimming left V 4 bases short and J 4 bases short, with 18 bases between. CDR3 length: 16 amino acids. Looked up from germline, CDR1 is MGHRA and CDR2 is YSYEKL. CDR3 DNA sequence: TGCGCCAGCAGCCTGGGCGGACCGGGCGTGGCAGATACGCAGTATTTT. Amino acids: CASSLGGPGVADTQYF.

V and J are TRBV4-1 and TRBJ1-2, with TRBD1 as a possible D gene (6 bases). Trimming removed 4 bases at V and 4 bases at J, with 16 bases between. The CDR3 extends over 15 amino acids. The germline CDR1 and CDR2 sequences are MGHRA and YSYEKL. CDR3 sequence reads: CASSRNREGGYGYTF. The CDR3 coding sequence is TGCGCCAGCAGCCGGAACAGGGAGGGGGGCTATGGCTACACCTTC.

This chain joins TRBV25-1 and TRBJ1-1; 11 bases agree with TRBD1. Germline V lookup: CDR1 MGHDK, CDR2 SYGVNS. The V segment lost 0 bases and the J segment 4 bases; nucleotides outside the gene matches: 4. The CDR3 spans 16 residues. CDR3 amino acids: CASSEYGQGAGTEAFF. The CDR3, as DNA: TGTGCCAGCAGTGAATACGGACAGGGGGCTGGCACTGAAGCTTTCTTT.

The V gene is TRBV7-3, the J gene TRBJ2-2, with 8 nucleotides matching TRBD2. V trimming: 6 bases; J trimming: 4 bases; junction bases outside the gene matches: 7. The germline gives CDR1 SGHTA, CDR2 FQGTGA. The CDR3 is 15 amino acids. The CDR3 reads CASSQTGTSTGELFF. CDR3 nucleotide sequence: TGTGCCAGCAGTCAAACCGGGACTAGCACCGGGGAGCTGTTTTTT.

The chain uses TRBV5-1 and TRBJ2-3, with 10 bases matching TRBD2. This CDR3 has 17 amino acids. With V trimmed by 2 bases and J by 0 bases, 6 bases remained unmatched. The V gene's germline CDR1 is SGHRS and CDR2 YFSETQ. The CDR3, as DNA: TGCGCCAGCAGCTTAGCGGGGGGGACCCGGAGCACAGATACGCAGTATTTT. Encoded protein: CASSLAGGTRSTDTQYF.

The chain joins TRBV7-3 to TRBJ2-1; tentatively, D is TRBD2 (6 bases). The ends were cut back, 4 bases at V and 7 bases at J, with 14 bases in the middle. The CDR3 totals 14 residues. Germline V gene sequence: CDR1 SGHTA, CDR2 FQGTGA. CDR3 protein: CASSYNAGLNEQFF. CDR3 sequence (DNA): TGTGCCAGCAGCTACAATGCGGGGTTGAATGAGCAGTTCTTC.

This chain's CDR3 is CASSLAGGNEQFF. For the CDR3, the DNA is TGCGCCAGCAGCTTGGCAGGGGGAAATGAGCAGTTCTTC. The chain employs TRBV5-1 and TRBJ2-1; 7 bases align to TRBD1. The J segment lost 7 bases and the V segment lost 0 bases, leaving 1 base of the junction unmatched. The CDR3 extends over 13 amino acids. Looked up from germline, CDR1 is SGHRS and CDR2 is YFSETQ. The full variable domain, its missing parts supplied by reference TRBV5-1 and TRBJ2-1, is KAGVTQTPRYLIKTRGQQVTLSCSPISGHRSVSWYQQTPGQGLQFLFEYFSETQRNKGNFPGRFSGRQFSNSRSEMNVSTLELGDSALYLCASSLAGGNEQFFGPGTRLTVL.

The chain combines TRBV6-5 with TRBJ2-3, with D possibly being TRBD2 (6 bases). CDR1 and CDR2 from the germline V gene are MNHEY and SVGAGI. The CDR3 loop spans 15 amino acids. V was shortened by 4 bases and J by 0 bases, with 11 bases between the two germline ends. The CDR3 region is CASSLQRASTDTQYF. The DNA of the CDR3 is TGTGCCAGCAGTTTACAGCGGGCTAGCACAGATACGCAGTATTTT.

The CDR3 loop reads CASSVDVVSEQYF. CDR3 bases: TGTGCCAGCAGCGTAGATGTTGTCTCCGAGCAGTACTTC. The rearrangement joins TRBV9 to TRBJ2-7, with D unresolved. The CDR3 length is 13 residues. CDR1 and CDR2 from the germline V gene are SGDLS and YYNGEE. V lost 0 bases to trimming and J lost 6 bases, with 10 bases between them.

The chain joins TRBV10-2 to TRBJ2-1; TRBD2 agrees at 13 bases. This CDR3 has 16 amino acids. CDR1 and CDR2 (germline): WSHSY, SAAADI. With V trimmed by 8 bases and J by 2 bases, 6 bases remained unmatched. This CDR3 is CASLGLAGPTYNEQFF. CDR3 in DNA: TGCGCCAGCCTGGGACTAGCGGGGCCAACCTACAATGAGCAGTTCTTC.

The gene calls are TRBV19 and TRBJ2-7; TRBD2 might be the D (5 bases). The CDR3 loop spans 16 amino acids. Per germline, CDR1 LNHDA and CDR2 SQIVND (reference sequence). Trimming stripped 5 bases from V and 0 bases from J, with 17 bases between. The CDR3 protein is CASSANGRRSSYEQYF. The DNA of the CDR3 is TGTGCCAGTAGTGCCAACGGACGGAGGAGCTCCTACGAGCAGTACTTC.

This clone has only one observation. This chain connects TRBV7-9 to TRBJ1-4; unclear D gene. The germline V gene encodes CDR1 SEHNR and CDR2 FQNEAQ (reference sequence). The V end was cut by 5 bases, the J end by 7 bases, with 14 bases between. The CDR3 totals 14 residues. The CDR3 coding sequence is TGTGCCAGCAGCATCCCCCAAGAGAGTGAAAAACTGTTTTTT. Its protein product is CASSIPQESEKLFF.

The CDR3 spells CASSQKAGGPYNEQFF. The DNA of the CDR3 is TGCGCCAGCAGCCAGAAAGCGGGGGGGCCCTACAATGAGCAGTTCTTC. The chain uses TRBV4-1 and TRBJ2-1, with 10 bases that match TRBD2. The CDR3 spans 16 residues. Germline V gene data show CDR1 as MGHRA and CDR2 as YSYEKL. V gave up 3 bases and J gave up 2 bases; unmatched junction bases: 4.

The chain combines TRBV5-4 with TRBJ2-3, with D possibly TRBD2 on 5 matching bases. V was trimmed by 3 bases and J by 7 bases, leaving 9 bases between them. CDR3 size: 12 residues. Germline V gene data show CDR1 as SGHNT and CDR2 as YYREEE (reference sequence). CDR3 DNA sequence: TGTGCCAGCAGCTCGGACTCCAATACGCAGTATTTT. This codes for CASSSDSNTQYF.